The present entry profiles one TCR beta chain with its context. The sample belongs to a study of control samples from healthy donors and cancer patients. Clones were read by immunoSEQ multiplex PCR, and TCRdb kept only the in-frame ones, dropping some. The sample records 110,000 to 150,000 clones, approximately 94% being singletons. This CDR3 comprises 13 residues. After removal of 7 bases from V and 5 bases from J, the junction contained 4 bases not matched to a gene. CDR1 is SGHTA, CDR2 FQGTGA, per germline. This clonotype originated in a man aged 40-50 years in good health. The J gene is TRBJ2-1, the V gene TRBV7-3, with 8 bases identical to TRBD2. Sequenced material: blood. This CDR3 reads CASMDSGDNEQFF. DNA of the CDR3: TGTGCCAGCATGGATAGCGGGGACAATGAGCAGTTCTTC.